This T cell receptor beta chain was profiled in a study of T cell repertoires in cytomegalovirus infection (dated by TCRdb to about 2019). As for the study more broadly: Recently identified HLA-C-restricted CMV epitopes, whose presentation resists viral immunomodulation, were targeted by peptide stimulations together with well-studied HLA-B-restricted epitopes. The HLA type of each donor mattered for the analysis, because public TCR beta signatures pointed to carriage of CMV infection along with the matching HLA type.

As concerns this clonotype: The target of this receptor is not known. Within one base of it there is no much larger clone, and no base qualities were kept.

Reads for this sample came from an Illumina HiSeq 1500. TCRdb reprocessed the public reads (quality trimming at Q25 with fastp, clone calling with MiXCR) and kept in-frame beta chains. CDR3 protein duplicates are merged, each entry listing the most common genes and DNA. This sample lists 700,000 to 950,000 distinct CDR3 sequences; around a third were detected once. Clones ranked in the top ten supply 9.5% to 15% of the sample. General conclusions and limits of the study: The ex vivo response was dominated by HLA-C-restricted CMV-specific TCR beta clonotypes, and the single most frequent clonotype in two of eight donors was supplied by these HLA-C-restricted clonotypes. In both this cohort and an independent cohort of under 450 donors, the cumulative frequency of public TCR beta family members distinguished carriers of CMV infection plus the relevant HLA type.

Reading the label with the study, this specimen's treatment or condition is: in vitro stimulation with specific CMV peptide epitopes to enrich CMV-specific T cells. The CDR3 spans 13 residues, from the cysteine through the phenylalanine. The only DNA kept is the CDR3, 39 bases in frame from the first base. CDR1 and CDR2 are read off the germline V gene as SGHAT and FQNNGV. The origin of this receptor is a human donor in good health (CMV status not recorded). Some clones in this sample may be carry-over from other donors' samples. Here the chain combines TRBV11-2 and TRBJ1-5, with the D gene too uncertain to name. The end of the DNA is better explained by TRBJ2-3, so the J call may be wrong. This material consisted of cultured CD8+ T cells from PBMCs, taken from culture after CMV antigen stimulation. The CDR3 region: CASSSHWNQPQYF. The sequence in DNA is TGTGCCAGCAGCTCCCACTGGAATCAGCCCCAGTATTTT.